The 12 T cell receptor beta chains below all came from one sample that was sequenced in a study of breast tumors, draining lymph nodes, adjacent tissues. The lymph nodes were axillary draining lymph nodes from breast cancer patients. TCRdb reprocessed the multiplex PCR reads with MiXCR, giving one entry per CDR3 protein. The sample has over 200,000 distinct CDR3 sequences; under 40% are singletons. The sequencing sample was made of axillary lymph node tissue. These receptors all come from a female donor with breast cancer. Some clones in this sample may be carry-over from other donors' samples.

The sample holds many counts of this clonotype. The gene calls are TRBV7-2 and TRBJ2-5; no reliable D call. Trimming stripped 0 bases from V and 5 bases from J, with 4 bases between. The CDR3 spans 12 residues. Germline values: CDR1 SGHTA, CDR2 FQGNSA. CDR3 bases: TGTGCCAGCAGCTTAGCGCCGGAGACCCAGTACTTC. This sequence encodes CASSLAPETQYF.

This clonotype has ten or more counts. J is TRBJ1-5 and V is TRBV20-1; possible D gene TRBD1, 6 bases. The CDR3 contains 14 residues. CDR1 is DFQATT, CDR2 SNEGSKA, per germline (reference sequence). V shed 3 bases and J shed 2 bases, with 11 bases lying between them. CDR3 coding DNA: TGCAGTGCTAGGGGACACTATGGCAATCAGCCCCAGCATTTT. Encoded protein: CSARGHYGNQPQHF.

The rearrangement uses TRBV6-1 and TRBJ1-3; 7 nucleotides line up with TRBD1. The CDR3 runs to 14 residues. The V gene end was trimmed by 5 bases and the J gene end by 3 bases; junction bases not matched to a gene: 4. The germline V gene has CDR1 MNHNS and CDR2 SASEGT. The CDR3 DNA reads TGTGCCAGCAGTCGAGGGGGCGGTGGAAACACCATATATTTT. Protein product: CASSRGGGGNTIYF.

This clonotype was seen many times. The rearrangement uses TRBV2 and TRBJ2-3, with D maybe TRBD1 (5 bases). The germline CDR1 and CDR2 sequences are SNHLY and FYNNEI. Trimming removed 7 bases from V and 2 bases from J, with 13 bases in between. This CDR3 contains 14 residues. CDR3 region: CASNIVGVTDTQYF. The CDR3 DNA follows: TGTGCCAGCAACATCGTAGGGGTCACAGATACGCAGTATTTT.

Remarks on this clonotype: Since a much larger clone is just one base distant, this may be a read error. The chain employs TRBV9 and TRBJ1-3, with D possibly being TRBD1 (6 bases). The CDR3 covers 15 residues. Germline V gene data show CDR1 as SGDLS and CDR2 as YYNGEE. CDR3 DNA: TGTGCCAGCAGCGTTGACGACAGGAATGGAAACACCACATATTTT. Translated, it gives CASSVDDRNGNTTYF.

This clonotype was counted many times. CDR3: CASSQPGLGKDTQYF. The CDR3 DNA sequence: TGTGCCAGCAGCCAACCGGGACTAGGGAAAGATACGCAGTATTTT. The rearrangement joins TRBV3-1 to TRBJ2-3, with 8 nucleotides matching TRBD2. J lost 5 bases, V lost 2 bases, and 6 bases had no gene match. The CDR3 sequence is 15 residues long. Germline CDR1 is LGHDT and CDR2 is YNNKEL (reference sequence).

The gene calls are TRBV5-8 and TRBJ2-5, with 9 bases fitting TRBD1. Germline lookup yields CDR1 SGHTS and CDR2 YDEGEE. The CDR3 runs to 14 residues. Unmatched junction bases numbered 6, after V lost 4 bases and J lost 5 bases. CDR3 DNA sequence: TGTGCCAGCAGCCGGACAGGGGCCCTGGAGACCCAGTACTTC. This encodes CASSRTGALETQYF.

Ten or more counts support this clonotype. CDR3 sequence: CSATLGLAGGGETQYF. In DNA form, the CDR3 reads TGCAGTGCTACGCTGGGACTAGCGGGAGGGGGTGAGACCCAGTACTTC. The J gene is TRBJ2-5, the V gene TRBV20-1, with TRBD2 matching over 16 bases. The V gene end was trimmed by 4 bases and the J gene end by 5 bases; junction bases not matched to a gene: 7. This CDR3 is 16 amino acids long. Germline V gives CDR1 DFQATT, CDR2 SNEGSKA (reference sequence).

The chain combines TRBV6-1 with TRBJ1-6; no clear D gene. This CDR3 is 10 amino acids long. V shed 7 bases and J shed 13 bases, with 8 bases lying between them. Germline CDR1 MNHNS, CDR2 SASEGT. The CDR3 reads CASTPSPLHF. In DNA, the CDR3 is TGTGCCAGCACGCCCTCGCCCCTCCACTTT.

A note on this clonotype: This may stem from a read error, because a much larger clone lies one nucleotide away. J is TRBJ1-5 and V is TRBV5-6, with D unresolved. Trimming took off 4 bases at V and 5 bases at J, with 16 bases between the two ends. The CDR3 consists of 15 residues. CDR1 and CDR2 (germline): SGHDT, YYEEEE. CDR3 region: CASSLLQAGDQPQHF. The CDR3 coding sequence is TGTGCCAGCAGCCTACTACAAGCTGGGGATCAGCCCCAGCATTTT.

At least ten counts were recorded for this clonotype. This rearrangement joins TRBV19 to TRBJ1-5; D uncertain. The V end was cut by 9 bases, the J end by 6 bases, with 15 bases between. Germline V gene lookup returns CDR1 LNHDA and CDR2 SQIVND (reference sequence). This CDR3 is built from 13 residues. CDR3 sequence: CASASQRAQPQHF. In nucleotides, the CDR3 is TGTGCCAGCGCTTCCCAGAGGGCTCAGCCCCAGCATTTT. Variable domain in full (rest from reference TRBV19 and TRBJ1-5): DGGITQSPKYLFRKEGQNVTLSCEQNLNHDAMYWYRQDPGQGLRLIYYSQIVNDFQKGDIAEGYSVSREKKESFPLTVTSAQKNPTAFYLCASASQRAQPQHFGDGTRLSIL.

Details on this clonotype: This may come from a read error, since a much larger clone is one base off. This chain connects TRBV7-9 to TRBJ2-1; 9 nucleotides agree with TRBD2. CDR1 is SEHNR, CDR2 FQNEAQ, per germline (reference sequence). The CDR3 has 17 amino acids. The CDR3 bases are TGTGCCAGCAGCTTAGACCCACCTAGCGGGACCTACAATCAGCAGTTCTTC. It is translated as CASSLDPPSGTYNQQFF.